What follows are 23 T cell receptor beta chains derived from one specimen sequenced in a study of OX40 agonist ivuxolimab in advanced cancers. The repertoire was sequenced with immunoSEQ multiplex PCR; TCRdb's copy has only in-frame clones and lacks some. The table shows 55,000 to 80,000 clones, with roughly nine tenths occurring only once. The sample in question was CD4+ or CD8+ T cells sorted from blood, obtained in a trial of the OX40 agonist ivuxolimab. All receptors come from an adult with an advanced solid tumor such as melanoma, head and neck, liver or kidney cancer.

The chain carries TRBV27 and TRBJ2-5; TRBD2 matches 7 bases. Unmatched junction bases numbered 5, after V lost 2 bases and J lost 5 bases. The germline CDR1 and CDR2 sequences are MNHEY and SMNVEV (reference sequence). The CDR3 spans 14 residues. The CDR3 spells CASSLVLGGETQYF. The CDR3 DNA follows: TGTGCCAGCAGTTTAGTTTTGGGAGGGGAGACCCAGTACTTC.

This clone was seen a few times. The rearrangement joins TRBV27 to TRBJ1-5; the D gene is possibly TRBD1 (5 bases). This CDR3 has 14 amino acids. Germline CDR1 MNHEY, CDR2 SMNVEV (reference sequence). Trimming removed 8 bases from V and 1 base from J, with 12 bases in between. The CDR3 DNA reads TGTGCCAGCCACATGAGGGGAAGCAATCAGCCCCAGCATTTT. Its protein product is CASHMRGSNQPQHF.

The chain has TRBV2 and TRBJ2-3; the D gene is possibly TRBD1 (6 bases). V was shortened by 6 bases and J by 2 bases, with 12 bases between the two germline ends. Germline V lookup: CDR1 SNHLY, CDR2 FYNNEI. The CDR3 runs to 14 residues. This chain's CDR3 is CASSAWTATDTQYF. The CDR3 bases are TGTGCCAGCAGCGCATGGACAGCCACAGATACGCAGTATTTT. The full variable domain, rest sourced from reference TRBV2 and TRBJ2-3, is EPEVTQTPSHQVTQMGQEVILRCVPISNHLYFYWYRQILGQKVEFLVSFYNNEISEKSEIFDDQFSVERPDGSNFTLKIRSTKLEDSAMYFCASSAWTATDTQYFGPGTRLTVL.

V is TRBV15 and J is TRBJ2-3, with TRBD2 matching 8 bases. The germline V gene encodes CDR1 LNHNV and CDR2 YYDKDF (reference sequence). Trimming at V came to 5 bases and at J to 4 bases, leaving 11 bases not matched to a gene. The CDR3 is made up of 16 amino acids. The CDR3 nucleotides are TGTGCCACCAGCCCCCCTGGCGGGGGGCCTCCAGATACGCAGTATTTT. Its protein is CATSPPGGGPPDTQYF.

The rearrangement joins TRBV19 to TRBJ2-6; 7 bases match TRBD1. Germline assignment: CDR1 LNHDA and CDR2 SQIVND (reference sequence). The junction had 5 bases not matched to a gene; V was cut back by 8 bases and J by 4 bases. The CDR3 is 14 residues long. The CDR3 sequence: CASDRAPGANVLTF. As DNA, the CDR3 is TGTGCCAGTGACAGGGCCCCCGGGGCCAACGTCCTGACTTTC.

The chain couples TRBV6-5 to TRBJ2-1; 11 bases are a match to TRBD2. Unmatched junction bases numbered 3, after V lost 5 bases and J lost 15 bases. The CDR3 covers 11 residues. CDR1 MNHEY and CDR2 SVGAGI come from the germline V gene. The CDR3 loop is CASSSSGRVFF. The CDR3 nucleotides are TGTGCCAGCAGTAGTAGCGGGAGGGTGTTCTTC.

CDR3 residues: CATTFGGISSYNEQFF. The CDR3 nucleotides are TGTGCCACCACTTTCGGGGGGATCAGCTCCTACAATGAGCAGTTCTTC. The chain recombines TRBV15 with TRBJ2-1; 7 bases line up with TRBD2. CDR3 size: 16 residues. The trim removed 7 bases at V and 0 bases at J, leaving 9 bases unmatched. Germline CDR1 and CDR2: LNHNV and YYDKDF (reference sequence).

The CDR3 DNA reads as TGTGCCAGCAGCCAAGCCAGAGCTAACACTGAAGCTTTCTTT. Translated, it gives CASSQARANTEAFF. The genes are TRBV4-2 and TRBJ1-1; no reliable D call. The ends were cut back, 1 base at V and 2 bases at J, with 8 bases in the middle. CDR1 is LGHNA, CDR2 YNFKEQ, per germline. This CDR3 region has 14 residues.

J is TRBJ2-2 and V is TRBV27; D possibly corresponds to TRBD1 (6 bases). Germline V gives CDR1 MNHEY, CDR2 SMNVEV (reference sequence). V dropped 3 bases and J dropped 1 base, with 12 bases sitting between them. CDR3 size: 16 residues. The CDR3 sequence is CASSFLTTGNTGELFF. Here the CDR3 DNA reads TGTGCCAGCAGTTTTCTAACGACAGGGAACACCGGGGAGCTGTTTTTT.

This rearrangement joins TRBV15 to TRBJ2-3; D is perhaps TRBD1 (5 bases). Trimming took off 5 bases at V and 0 bases at J, with 12 bases between the two ends. The CDR3 is 15 residues long. The V gene's germline CDR1 is LNHNV and CDR2 YYDKDF (reference sequence). CDR3 loop: CATSLYRGSTDTQYF. The CDR3 DNA follows: TGTGCCACCAGCCTTTATAGGGGTAGCACAGATACGCAGTATTTT.

The rearrangement links TRBV4-1 to TRBJ2-2, with no clear D. The CDR3 covers 16 residues. In germline, CDR1 is MGHRA, CDR2 YSYEKL. The germline V and J ends were trimmed by 6 bases and 2 bases, with 16 bases remaining between them. CDR3 DNA sequence: TGCGCCAGCAGACTTATAGGGCAGAAAAACACCGGGGAGCTGTTTTTT. This encodes CASRLIGQKNTGELFF.

This chain joins TRBV7-9 and TRBJ2-2; 8 bases map to TRBD1. CDR3 size: 17 residues. The germline V gene encodes CDR1 SEHNR and CDR2 FQNEAQ (reference sequence). V lost 8 bases and J lost 1; bases outside the gene matches: 12. The DNA for the CDR3 is TGTGCCAGCCACGCGCGGGCCGGGACAGGGAACACCGGGGAGCTGTTTTTT. It translates to CASHARAGTGNTGELFF.

This chain links TRBV7-9 with TRBJ1-2; D remains ambiguous. V dropped 3 bases and J dropped 6 bases, with 14 bases sitting between them. Germline CDR1 reads SEHNR; CDR2 reads FQNEAQ (reference sequence). CDR3 size: 14 residues. This CDR3 reads CASSFGEGKNGYTF. CDR3 bases: TGTGCCAGCAGCTTTGGTGAGGGAAAGAATGGCTACACCTTC.

The chain links TRBV27 to TRBJ2-7; 10 bases map to TRBD2. Germline V gene lookup returns CDR1 MNHEY and CDR2 SMNVEV (reference sequence). V gave up 6 bases and J gave up 7 bases; unmatched junction bases: 12. The CDR3 runs to 15 residues. CDR3: CASSSLLAGVQEQYF. The CDR3 nucleotides read TGTGCCAGCAGCTCTCTCCTAGCGGGAGTTCAGGAGCAGTACTTC.

V usage is TRBV5-6 and J usage is TRBJ2-7; D is perhaps TRBD1 or TRBD2 (5 bases each). CDR1 and CDR2 (germline): SGHDT, YYEEEE. V was cut by 3 bases and J by 5 bases, with 12 bases left in between. The CDR3 spans 13 residues. The CDR3 region has the DNA TGTGCCAGCAGCTGGGACGGGCACCACGAGCAGTACTTC. This translates into CASSWDGHHEQYF.

This sequence joins TRBV27 and TRBJ1-6; D is unresolved. V was shortened by 7 bases and J by 7 bases, with 17 bases between the two germline ends. Germline V gene lookup returns CDR1 MNHEY and CDR2 SMNVEV (reference sequence). The CDR3 totals 15 residues. This chain's CDR3 is CASTPGPIVNSPLHF. The CDR3 DNA reads as TGTGCCAGCACCCCTGGCCCAATCGTCAATTCACCCCTCCACTTT.

The rearrangement joins TRBV5-1 to TRBJ2-7, with 9 bases identical to TRBD1. CDR3 size: 15 residues. Germline-derived CDR1 and CDR2 are SGHRS and YFSETQ. The V segment lost 0 bases and the J segment 5 bases; nucleotides outside the gene matches: 6. Here the CDR3 DNA reads TGCGCCAGCAGCTTGGATGGGACAGGGTCCCACGAGCAGTACTTC. The encoded protein is CASSLDGTGSHEQYF.

This sequence joins TRBV14 and TRBJ2-7; 9 nucleotides line up with TRBD1. The CDR3 spans 14 residues. The germline gives CDR1 SGHDN, CDR2 FVKESK. Trimming cost V 4 bases and J 3 bases; bases outside gene matches: 4. CDR3 sequence: CASSLEGQGYEQYF. CDR3 nucleotide sequence: TGTGCCAGCAGCCTGGAGGGACAGGGCTACGAGCAGTACTTC.

This clone was counted only a few times. V and J are TRBV6-1 and TRBJ1-1; no clear D. Trimming pared 3 bases from V and 1 base from J, leaving 3 bases between. This CDR3 spans 12 amino acids. CDR1 and CDR2 (germline): MNHNS, SASEGT. The CDR3 DNA is TGTGCCAGCAGTGATAGGAACACTGAAGCTTTCTTT. Translating it yields CASSDRNTEAFF.

V and J are TRBV29-1 and TRBJ2-2; D might be TRBD1 (6 bases). The ends were cut back, 4 bases at V and 6 bases at J, with 15 bases in the middle. The CDR3 consists of 14 residues. CDR1 and CDR2 (germline): SQVTM, ANQGSEA. This CDR3 is CSVGQGSVAGELFF. CDR3 DNA sequence: TGCAGCGTTGGGCAGGGGAGCGTCGCCGGGGAGCTGTTTTTT.

The chain joins TRBV27 to TRBJ2-7, with a possible D match to TRBD2 (5 bases). This CDR3 has 13 residues. In germline, CDR1 is MNHEY, CDR2 SMNVEV (reference sequence). The V end was cut by 5 bases, the J end by 2 bases, with 10 bases between. The CDR3 DNA reads as TGTGCCAGCAGTGCTCGGGGTACCTACGAGCAGTACTTC. It encodes CASSARGTYEQYF.

By its share, this clone is medium-sized. This sequence joins TRBV14 and TRBJ2-1; 9 positions match TRBD2. V gave up 5 bases and J gave up 3 bases; unmatched junction bases: 8. The CDR3 length is 16 residues. The germline V gene has CDR1 SGHDN and CDR2 FVKESK. CDR3 sequence reads: CASSAGGDQFYNEQFF. In DNA form, the CDR3 reads TGTGCCAGCAGCGCGGGAGGGGATCAATTCTACAATGAGCAGTTCTTC.

The chain has TRBV27 and TRBJ1-5, with D uncertain. Trimming pared 7 bases from V and 9 bases from J, leaving 13 bases between. Germline V gene lookup returns CDR1 MNHEY and CDR2 SMNVEV (reference sequence). The CDR3 contains 12 residues. The CDR3 nucleotides read TGTGCCAGCAATAGACAAGGCGGGCCCCAGCATTTT. Its protein product is CASNRQGGPQHF.